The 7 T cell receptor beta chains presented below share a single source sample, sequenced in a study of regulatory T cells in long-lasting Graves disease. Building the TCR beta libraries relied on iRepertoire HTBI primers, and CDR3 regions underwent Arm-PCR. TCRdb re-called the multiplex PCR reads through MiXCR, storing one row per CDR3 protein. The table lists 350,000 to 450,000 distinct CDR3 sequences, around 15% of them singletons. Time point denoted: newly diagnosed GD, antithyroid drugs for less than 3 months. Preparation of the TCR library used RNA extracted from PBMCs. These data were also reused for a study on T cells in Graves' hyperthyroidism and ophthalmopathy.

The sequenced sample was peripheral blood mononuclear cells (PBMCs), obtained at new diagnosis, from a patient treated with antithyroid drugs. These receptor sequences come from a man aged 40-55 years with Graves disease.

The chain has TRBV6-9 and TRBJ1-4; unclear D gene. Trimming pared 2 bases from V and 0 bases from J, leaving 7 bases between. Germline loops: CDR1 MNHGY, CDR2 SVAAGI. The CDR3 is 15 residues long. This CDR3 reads CASSYTPTTNEKLFF. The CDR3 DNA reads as TGTGCCAGCAGTTATACACCTACAACTAATGAAAAACTGTTTTTT.

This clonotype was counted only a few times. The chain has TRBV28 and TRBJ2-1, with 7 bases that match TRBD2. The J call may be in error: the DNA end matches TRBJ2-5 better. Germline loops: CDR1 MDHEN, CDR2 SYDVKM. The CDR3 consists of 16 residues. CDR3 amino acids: CASSSKGLTKRETQYF. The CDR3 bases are TGTGCCAGCAGTTCCAAGGGACTAACGAAAAGGGAGACCCAGTACTTC.

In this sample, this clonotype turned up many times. CDR3 sequence (DNA): TGTGCCAGCAGCCAAGTTGCTCCAGATGAGGGGGCAGAGACCCAGTACTTC. Protein sequence: CASSQVAPDEGAETQYF. J is TRBJ2-5 and V is TRBV3-1, with 7 nucleotides matching TRBD1. This CDR3 has 17 amino acids. The V gene end was trimmed by 1 base and the J gene end by 4 bases; junction bases not matched to a gene: 12. Germline V gene sequence: CDR1 LGHDT, CDR2 YNNKEL (reference sequence).

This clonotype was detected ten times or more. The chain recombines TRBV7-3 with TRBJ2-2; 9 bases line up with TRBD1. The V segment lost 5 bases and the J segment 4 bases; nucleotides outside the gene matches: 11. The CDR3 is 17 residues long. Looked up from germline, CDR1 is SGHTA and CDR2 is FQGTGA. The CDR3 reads CASSPYRDRVGTGELFF. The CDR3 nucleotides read TGTGCCAGCAGCCCATACCGGGACAGGGTCGGCACCGGGGAGCTGTTTTTT.

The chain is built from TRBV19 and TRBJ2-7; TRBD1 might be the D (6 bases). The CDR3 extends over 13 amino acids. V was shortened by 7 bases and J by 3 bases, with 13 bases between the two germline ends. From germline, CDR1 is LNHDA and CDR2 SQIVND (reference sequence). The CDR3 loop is CASMARGSYEQYF. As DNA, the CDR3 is TGTGCCAGTATGGCCAGGGGAAGCTACGAGCAGTACTTC.

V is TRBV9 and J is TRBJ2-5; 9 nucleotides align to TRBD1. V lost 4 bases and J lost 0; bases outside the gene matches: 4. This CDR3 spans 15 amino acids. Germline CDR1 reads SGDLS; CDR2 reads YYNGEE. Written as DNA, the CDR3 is TGTGCCAGCAGCCCTCGGGACAGGGACCAAGAGACCCAGTACTTC. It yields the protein CASSPRDRDQETQYF.

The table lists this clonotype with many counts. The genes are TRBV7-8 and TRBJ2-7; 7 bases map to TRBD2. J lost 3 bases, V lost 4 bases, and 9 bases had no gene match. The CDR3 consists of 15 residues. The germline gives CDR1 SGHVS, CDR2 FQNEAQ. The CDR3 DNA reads TGTGCCAGCAGCTCCCGGAGCGGGGCACTCTACGAGCAGTACTTC. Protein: CASSSRSGALYEQYF.